A single sample gave rise to the 22 T cell receptor beta chains below, sequenced in a study of blood T cell repertoires in COVID-19. Clones were sequenced by immunoSEQ multiplex PCR, and TCRdb holds only the in-frame ones, with some missing. The sample consists of some 99,000 clones, more than 70% of them appearing once. The material sequenced was peripheral blood. These receptors all come from an older woman in a cohort sampled during active or convalescent COVID-19.

Regarding this clone: This sample includes further DNA sequences coding for the same CDR3. The chain couples TRBV6-1 to TRBJ1-1; 7 nucleotides line up with TRBD1. The J segment lost 3 bases and the V segment lost 1 base, leaving 2 bases of the junction unmatched. This CDR3 region has 14 residues. Per germline, CDR1 MNHNS and CDR2 SASEGT. The CDR3 here is CASSEDRGDTEAFF. CDR3 sequence (DNA): TGTGCCAGCAGTGAAGACAGGGGAGACACTGAAGCTTTCTTT.

The V gene is TRBV19, the J gene TRBJ1-4, with D maybe TRBD1 (5 bases). The CDR3 has 14 amino acids. Germline lookup yields CDR1 LNHDA and CDR2 SQIVND (reference sequence). Deletions cut 5 bases from V and 3 bases from J, with 10 bases between. This CDR3 is CASSVRAANEKLFF. The CDR3 DNA reads TGTGCCAGTAGTGTCAGGGCGGCTAATGAAAAACTGTTTTTT.

V gene TRBV5-1 combines with J gene TRBJ2-7; 8 bases agree with TRBD2. CDR3 length: 18 amino acids. V trimming: 0 bases; J trimming: 1 base; junction bases outside the gene matches: 12. CDR1 is SGHRS and CDR2 is YFSETQ in the germline V gene. Written as DNA, the CDR3 is TGCGCCAGCAGCTTGGTGGGGGGCTCCGGGACTAGGTCCTACGAGCAGTACTTC. It codes for CASSLVGGSGTRSYEQYF.

The count of this clone is one. The chain uses TRBV27 and TRBJ1-6, with D uncertain. There are 17 residues in the CDR3. V lost 4 bases, J lost 0 bases, and 13 bases lay in between. The germline gives CDR1 MNHEY, CDR2 SMNVEV (reference sequence). The CDR3 DNA follows: TGTGCCAGCAGTTACGGGTACGGGAGCTCCTATAATTCACCCCTCCACTTT. It translates to CASSYGYGSSYNSPLHF.

The chain couples TRBV2 to TRBJ1-2; a possible D gene is TRBD1 (6 bases). Trimming shortened V by 5 bases and J by 3 bases, and 13 bases separated the two germline ends. The CDR3 consists of 14 residues. From germline, CDR1 is SNHLY and CDR2 FYNNEI. The CDR3 reads CASSLQGGDYGYTF. As DNA, the CDR3 is TGTGCCAGCAGTTTACAGGGTGGGGACTATGGCTACACCTTC.

This chain joins TRBV29-1 and TRBJ2-1, with 9 positions matching TRBD2. CDR1 is SQVTM and CDR2 is ANQGSEA in the germline V gene. V dropped 3 bases and J dropped 5; count of bases not matched to a gene: 11. The CDR3 covers 16 residues. CDR3 sequence: CSVELPRTSAHNEQFF. Written as DNA, the CDR3 is TGCAGCGTTGAGCTCCCCCGGACTAGCGCCCACAATGAGCAGTTCTTC.

There are a few counts of this clone. The rearrangement links TRBV9 to TRBJ1-4; 8 bases are shared with TRBD1. Germline CDR1 SGDLS, CDR2 YYNGEE. Trimming cost V 2 bases and J 8 bases; bases outside gene matches: 2. The CDR3 runs 13 residues. Here the CDR3 reads CASSVGQGEKLFF. CDR3 coding DNA: TGTGCCAGCAGCGTCGGACAGGGAGAAAAACTGTTTTTT.

The rearrangement links TRBV29-1 to TRBJ1-2; a possible D gene is TRBD1 (5 bases). This CDR3 is 12 amino acids long. The ends were cut back, 4 bases at V and 5 bases at J, with 11 bases in the middle. Germline CDR1 is SQVTM and CDR2 is ANQGSEA. The chain's CDR3 is CSVVGAGYGYTF. In nucleotides, the CDR3 is TGCAGCGTTGTAGGGGCGGGGTATGGCTACACCTTC.

This clone was observed a few times. The genes are TRBV3-1 (or the pseudogene TRBV3-2) and TRBJ2-1; maybe TRBD2 (6 bases). The CDR3 extends over 11 amino acids. CDR1 and CDR2 (germline): LGHDT, YNNKEL (reference sequence). Trimming removed 4 bases at V and 10 bases at J, with 8 bases between. CDR3 sequence reads: CASSPGGEQFF. CDR3 nucleotide sequence: TGTGCCAGCAGCCCCGGGGGAGAGCAGTTCTTC.

V and J are TRBV15 and TRBJ2-3, with D unresolved. V was pared by 3 bases and J by 6 bases, with 10 bases between. Germline V CDR1 and CDR2: LNHNV, YYDKDF (reference sequence). The CDR3 has 13 amino acids. In nucleotides, the CDR3 is TGTGCCACCAGCAGGCCGGGTGGGGATACGCAGTATTTT. Translation: CATSRPGGDTQYF.

V and J are TRBV5-1 and TRBJ1-1; possibly TRBD1 for D (5 bases). Trimming took off 6 bases at V and 3 bases at J, with 15 bases between the two ends. The CDR3 contains 14 residues. From germline, CDR1 is SGHRS and CDR2 YFSETQ. The CDR3 protein is CASMLGGRDTEAFF. The CDR3 DNA sequence: TGCGCCAGCATGCTGGGGGGTAGGGACACTGAAGCTTTCTTT.

The chain couples TRBV29-1 to TRBJ2-3, with D tentatively TRBD2 (7 bases). The germline CDR1 and CDR2 sequences are SQVTM and ANQGSEA. This CDR3 is 15 amino acids long. Deletions cut 6 bases from V and 1 base from J, with 17 bases between. The CDR3 nucleotides read TGCAGCGTCCGGGGGGCGCGAGGGGGCACAGATACGCAGTATTTT. This gives the protein CSVRGARGGTDTQYF.

The J gene is TRBJ2-3, the V gene TRBV5-1; 10 bases map to TRBD2. CDR1 SGHRS and CDR2 YFSETQ come from the germline V gene. The CDR3 extends over 19 amino acids. Germline trimming cut 1 base from V and 3 bases from J; bases unmatched to any gene: 14. In DNA form, the CDR3 reads TGCGCCAGCAGCTTGTCCCTAGCGGGAGTTCTGGAGAAGACAGATACGCAGTATTTT. As protein: CASSLSLAGVLEKTDTQYF.

This clone came up once. The rearrangement joins TRBV6-5 to TRBJ2-1; the match to TRBD1 covers 7 bases. J lost 4 bases, V lost 6 bases, and 9 bases had no gene match. The germline V gene encodes CDR1 MNHEY and CDR2 SVGAGI. The CDR3 consists of 15 residues. The CDR3 DNA is TGTGCCAGCAGGATAACAGGGGCGGATTACAATGAGCAGTTCTTC. It encodes CASRITGADYNEQFF.

This sequence joins TRBV2 and TRBJ2-3, with a tentative D call TRBD2 (6 bases). V was pared by 6 bases and J by 4 bases, with 23 bases between. Germline CDR1 reads SNHLY; CDR2 reads FYNNEI. This CDR3 comprises 17 residues. The CDR3 nucleotides are TGTGCCAGCAGGAGGGCCCTAGCGCAAGCCTTGGCAGATACGCAGTATTTT. Translating it yields CASRRALAQALADTQYF.

The chain uses TRBV4-2 and TRBJ2-1; the D gene is possibly TRBD2 (6 bases). Per germline, CDR1 LGHNA and CDR2 YNFKEQ. CDR3 length equals 15 residues. Trimming removed 0 bases from V and 8 bases from J, with 14 bases in between. This CDR3 reads CASSQEMASVDEQFF. The CDR3 DNA is TGTGCCAGCAGCCAAGAAATGGCTAGCGTCGATGAGCAGTTCTTC.

The V and J genes are TRBV11-2 and TRBJ1-2; D is unresolved. From germline, CDR1 is SGHAT and CDR2 FQNNGV. CDR3 length: 16 residues. V was trimmed by 1 base and J by 0 bases, leaving 12 bases between them. For the CDR3, the DNA is TGTGCCAGCAGCTTAGGAGGAGGCAGCTCTAACTATGGCTACACCTTC. Its translation: CASSLGGGSSNYGYTF.

The chain is built from TRBV4-1 and TRBJ2-7; D not resolved. The CDR3 loop spans 16 amino acids. The germline V gene encodes CDR1 MGHRA and CDR2 YSYEKL. Deletions cut 0 bases from V and 8 bases from J, with 20 bases between. The CDR3 spells CASSQESSSPLVKQYF. CDR3 nucleotides: TGCGCCAGCAGCCAAGAGAGCTCCTCCCCCCTGGTCAAGCAGTACTTC.

The chain has TRBV11-3 and TRBJ2-1, with no clear D. V was shortened by 5 bases and J by 8 bases, with 7 bases between the two germline ends. The length of the CDR3 is 11 residues. The V gene's germline CDR1 is SGHNT and CDR2 YENEEA. The CDR3 DNA is TGTGCCAGCAGCACAGACCATGAGCAGTTCTTC. This sequence encodes CASSTDHEQFF.

The gene calls are TRBV19 and TRBJ1-1; D call uncertain. Trimming took off 11 bases at V and 4 bases at J, with 8 bases between the two ends. Germline values: CDR1 LNHDA, CDR2 SQIVND (reference sequence). The CDR3 runs to 10 residues. CDR3 in DNA: TGTGCCGCGGGGATCACTGAAGCTTTCTTT. It codes for CAAGITEAFF.

This rearrangement joins TRBV19 to TRBJ2-5; 11 positions agree with TRBD2. Germline CDR1 and CDR2: LNHDA and SQIVND (reference sequence). This CDR3 contains 16 residues. Germline trimming cut 2 bases from V and 5 bases from J; bases unmatched to any gene: 7. The CDR3 coding sequence is TGTGCCAGTAGTATATTATCTAGCGGGAGGCCGGAGACCCAGTACTTC. The encoded protein is CASSILSSGRPETQYF.

J is TRBJ1-5 and V is TRBV4-2, with 8 bases lining up with TRBD1. The V gene's germline CDR1 is LGHNA and CDR2 YNFKEQ. CDR3 length: 15 amino acids. The V gene end was trimmed by 0 bases and the J gene end by 5 bases; junction bases not matched to a gene: 3. The CDR3, as DNA: TGTGCCAGCAGCCAAGATGGGACAGGTTATCAGCCCCAGCATTTT. Amino acid sequence: CASSQDGTGYQPQHF.